This T cell receptor beta chain was captured in a study of blood T cell repertoires in COVID-19. There are 15 residues in the CDR3. Germline V gives CDR1 SGHDT, CDR2 YYEEEE. With 5 bases removed from V and 5 bases from J, the gap between germline ends came to 19 bases. Only in-frame clones appear in the TCRdb table, and some are missing; sequencing was by immunoSEQ multiplex PCR. The sample has around 220,000 clones; over 75% are singletons. Sequencing was performed on PBMCs or T cells enriched from blood (not recorded which). This chain links TRBV5-6 with TRBJ1-1; D is perhaps TRBD1 (6 bases). The TCR sequence derives from a woman between 40 and 55 years old with acute COVID-19. The CDR3 DNA sequence: TGTGCCAGCAGTTGGACAGCCCCGGTAGGGACTGAAGCTTTCTTT. The encoded protein is CASSWTAPVGTEAFF.